The subject of this entry is one TCR beta chain. This sample stems from a study of shared T cell receptors in the human thymus. Trimming took off 3 bases at V and 7 bases at J, with 13 bases between the two ends. The CDR3 loop spans 14 amino acids. CDR1 and CDR2 (germline): MGHRA, YSYEKL. Assay used: immunoSEQ multiplex PCR; TCRdb lists only in-frame clones, some missing. The top ten hold roughly 0.021% of the sample, which has hundreds of thousands of clones, approximately 95% seen once. The TCR was taken from a human donor. The material sequenced was thymocytes. The genes are TRBV4-1 and TRBJ1-5; D is unclear. The CDR3 coding sequence is TGCGCCAGCAGCCAGGGTGAAATCAGGCAGCCCCAGCATTTT. Its protein product is CASSQGEIRQPQHF.